The clone carrying this T cell receptor (beta chain) was picked up a small number of times. The antigen is unknown. The same CDR3 arises from other DNA sequences in this sample as well. This entry is derived from a study of shared clonotypes between healthy human individuals. Notes on the study in general: Limitation of the genetic and exposure-history diversity represented came from the few donors.

CDR3 length equals 13 residues. After removal of 1 base from V and 5 bases from J, the junction contained 1 base not matched to a gene. The germline V gene has CDR1 KGHSH and CDR2 LQKENI. Across several immunoSEQ plates, the genomic DNA of each subset was split evenly. The protocol was immunoSEQ multiplex PCR, while the TCRdb copy is restricted to in-frame clones and leaves out a portion. Found here are 2 million to 3 million clones, 93% of them singletons; the top ten hold about 0.34%. Material: naive CD4+ T cells from PBMCs. Subset meaning: CD45RA+ positively selected. This sequence was found in a young man in good health. Some clones in this sample may be carry-over from other donors' samples. The chain employs TRBV18 and TRBJ1-1; TRBD1 matches at 7 bases. CDR3 nucleotides: TGTGCCAGCTCACCACAGGGGGCGACTGAAGCTTTCTTT. As protein: CASSPQGATEAFF.